The 25 T cell receptor beta chains below were found in one sample sequenced in a study of blood T cell repertoires in COVID-19. Sequencing used immunoSEQ multiplex PCR; TCRdb keeps in-frame clones, though not all of them. Of 42,000 or so clones in the sample, about 77% were seen once. Sequencing was performed on peripheral blood. All receptors derive from an elderly man with acute or convalescent COVID-19.

The chain joins TRBV12-3 or TRBV12-4 to TRBJ2-3; D uncertain. The CDR3 is 12 residues long. Trimming stripped 3 bases from V and 9 bases from J, with 10 bases between. For the CDR3, the DNA is TGTGCCAGCAGTTTTAGCCGAACAACGCAGTATTTT. This translates into CASSFSRTTQYF.

The table lists this clone with a few counts. CDR3 coding DNA: TGTGCCAGCAAAAGAACAGGGGAAAGTAATTCACCCCTCCACTTT. As protein: CASKRTGESNSPLHF. V gene TRBV6-5 combines with J gene TRBJ1-6; 7 bases align to TRBD1. The CDR3 totals 15 residues. Trimming took 7 bases from V and 6 from J; bases not matched to a gene: 9. Germline loops: CDR1 MNHEY, CDR2 SVGAGI.

This CDR3 is CSAARGTASETQYF. The CDR3 DNA sequence: TGCAGCGCCGCCCGAGGGACTGCTTCTGAGACCCAGTACTTC. The chain is built from TRBV29-1 and TRBJ2-5, with D possibly matching TRBD2 (6 bases). Germline V gene sequence: CDR1 SQVTM, CDR2 ANQGSEA. The length of the CDR3 is 14 residues. Trimming removed 7 bases at V and 5 bases at J, with 20 bases between. Filled out from reference TRBV29-1 and TRBJ2-5, the complete variable domain reads SAVISQKPSRDICQRGTSLTIQCQVDSQVTMMFWYRQQPGQSLTLIATANQGSEATYESGFVIDKFPISRPNLTFSTLTVSNMSPEDSSIYLCSAARGTASETQYFGPGTRLLVL.

The gene calls are TRBV6-5 and TRBJ1-2; perhaps TRBD1 as D (6 bases). Deletions cut 2 bases from V and 4 bases from J, with 11 bases between. Germline loops: CDR1 MNHEY, CDR2 SVGAGI. The CDR3 is made up of 14 amino acids. The CDR3 loop is CASSYGGIPYGYTF. The CDR3 bases are TGTGCCAGCAGTTACGGGGGCATTCCCTATGGCTACACCTTC.

The chain has TRBV3-1 (or the pseudogene TRBV3-2) and TRBJ2-2; the D gene is possibly TRBD2 (5 bases). Trimming pared 4 bases from V and 0 bases from J, leaving 9 bases between. Germline CDR1 and CDR2: LGHDT and YNNKEL (reference sequence). The CDR3 is 15 residues long. CDR3 in amino acids: CASSLAGANTGELFF. The DNA of the CDR3 is TGTGCCAGCAGCCTGGCGGGCGCGAACACCGGGGAGCTGTTTTTT.

V and J are TRBV10-1 and TRBJ2-1; D may be TRBD2 (6 bases). Germline loops: CDR1 WNHNN, CDR2 SYGVQD (reference sequence). The V end lost 8 bases, the J end lost 6 bases, and 14 bases lay between the germline ends. The CDR3 loop spans 13 amino acids. This CDR3 is CASSQEGPNEQFF. The CDR3 DNA reads as TGCGCCAGCTCCCAGGAGGGTCCCAATGAGCAGTTCTTC.

This chain connects TRBV12-3 or TRBV12-4 to TRBJ1-2; D is possibly TRBD1 (6 bases). The CDR3 is 12 residues long. The V gene lost 5 bases and the J gene lost 4 bases, with 8 bases spanning the gap. The CDR3 is CASSRDIYGYTF. CDR3 nucleotide sequence: TGTGCCAGCAGTCGGGACATCTATGGCTACACCTTC.

This clone was detected only once. The chain joins TRBV9 to TRBJ2-5; TRBD1 aligns across 7 bases. CDR1 is SGDLS, CDR2 YYNGEE, per germline. Losses at the gene ends were 2 bases for V and 4 bases for J; bases not matched to a gene: 5. There are 14 residues in the CDR3. CDR3 DNA sequence: TGTGCCAGCAGCGTCTCGACAGGGAGAGAGACCCAGTACTTC. Its protein product is CASSVSTGRETQYF.

Comments on this clone: The same CDR3 is also encoded by other DNA sequences in this sample. The chain employs TRBV10-3 and TRBJ2-1; TRBD2 aligns across 7 bases. Per the germline V gene, CDR1 is ENHRY and CDR2 is SYGVKD. After removal of 0 bases from V and 6 bases from J, the junction contained 2 bases not matched to a gene. The length of the CDR3 is 14 residues. The DNA for the CDR3 is TGTGCCATCAGTGAGTCTGGGGGGGGCAATGAGCAGTTCTTC. Residues: CAISESGGGNEQFF.

The gene calls are TRBV19 and TRBJ2-5; D not certain. Between the trimmed V and J ends, which lost 5 bases and 1 base, there was a span of 11 bases. CDR3 length equals 14 residues. Per the germline V gene, CDR1 is LNHDA and CDR2 is SQIVND (reference sequence). The CDR3 bases are TGTGCCAGTAGTCCCGAGAGAGGCCAAGAGACCCAGTACTTC. Translated: CASSPERGQETQYF.

The rearrangement uses TRBV5-6 and TRBJ1-3, with D uncertain. Germline V lookup: CDR1 SGHDT, CDR2 YYEEEE. V was pared by 4 bases and J by 4 bases, with 9 bases between. The CDR3 has 13 residues. The CDR3 DNA reads as TGTGCCAGCAGCGCCGGGGTCGGAAACACCATATATTTT. This encodes CASSAGVGNTIYF.

The rearrangement uses TRBV5-1 and TRBJ2-7; D may be TRBD2 (6 bases). The CDR3 has 18 residues. V lost 5 bases and J 2 bases, leaving 26 bases between the germline ends. Per the germline V gene, CDR1 is SGHRS and CDR2 is YFSETQ. The CDR3 DNA sequence: TGCGCCAGCAGACCGGGACTTTCGACTACCTTTACCCCCTACGAGCAGTACTTC. Amino acid sequence: CASRPGLSTTFTPYEQYF.

The gene calls are TRBV5-1 and TRBJ1-1, with no clear D. Trimming pared 5 bases from V and 0 bases from J, leaving 14 bases between. CDR1 is SGHRS, CDR2 YFSETQ, per germline. This CDR3 contains 15 residues. CDR3 in amino acids: CASSYFGQVNTEAFF. CDR3 coding DNA: TGCGCCAGCAGTTATTTTGGCCAGGTGAACACTGAAGCTTTCTTT.

This rearrangement joins TRBV2 to TRBJ2-7, with D perhaps TRBD2 (5 bases). There are 13 residues in the CDR3. CDR1 is SNHLY and CDR2 is FYNNEI in the germline V gene. The V end lost 7 bases, the J end lost 0 bases, and 10 bases lay between the germline ends. The CDR3 reads CASTVGDSYEQYF. The CDR3 nucleotides are TGTGCCAGCACGGTCGGGGACTCCTACGAGCAGTACTTC.

Here the CDR3 DNA reads TGCGCCAGCAGCTTGGACTGGAACACCGGGGAGCTGTTTTTT. This codes for CASSLDWNTGELFF. This chain joins TRBV5-1 and TRBJ2-2; D is ambiguous. The CDR3 contains 14 residues. The germline CDR1 and CDR2 sequences are SGHRS and YFSETQ. Trimming took 0 bases from V and 1 from J, leaving 4 bases between them.

CDR3 protein: CASSPGQGTEAFF. The CDR3 nucleotides read TGTGCCAGCAGTCCGGGACAGGGAACAGAAGCTTTCTTT. The chain couples TRBV3-1 (or the pseudogene TRBV3-2) to TRBJ1-1; 9 positions match TRBD1. With V trimmed by 6 bases and J by 8 bases, 7 bases remained unmatched. Germline values: CDR1 LGHDT, CDR2 YNNKEL (reference sequence). The CDR3 has 13 residues.

This chain links TRBV30 with TRBJ2-5, with unresolved D. The CDR3 sequence is 12 residues long. The ends were cut back, 2 bases at V and 3 bases at J, with 7 bases in the middle. Looked up from germline, CDR1 is GTSNPN and CDR2 is SVGIG (reference sequence). Written as DNA, the CDR3 is TGTGCCTGGAGTCTCGGTAAAGAGACCCAGTACTTC. Its protein product is CAWSLGKETQYF.

This clone appeared a few times. The genes are TRBV5-1 and TRBJ1-2; 8 positions match TRBD1. CDR1 is SGHRS, CDR2 YFSETQ, per germline. Trimming cost V 2 bases and J 4 bases; bases outside gene matches: 7. CDR3 length: 15 amino acids. The CDR3 nucleotides read TGCGCCAGCAGCTTCGGGGCAGGGGGCCCCTATGGCTACACCTTC. This encodes CASSFGAGGPYGYTF.

The V and J genes are TRBV11-2 and TRBJ1-4; TRBD1 might be the D (5 bases). Trimming stripped 6 bases from V and 3 bases from J, with 14 bases between. Germline lookup yields CDR1 SGHAT and CDR2 FQNNGV. This CDR3 region has 15 residues. CDR3 DNA sequence: TGTGCCAGCAGACTCCTCGGGGGGGCTAATGAAAAACTGTTTTTT. This codes for CASRLLGGANEKLFF.

V gene TRBV2 combines with J gene TRBJ2-3, with unresolved D. The CDR3 length is 16 residues. Germline loops: CDR1 SNHLY, CDR2 FYNNEI. The germline V and J ends were trimmed by 7 bases and 0 bases, with 17 bases remaining between them. CDR3 loop: CASMKAEVTSTDTQYF. The CDR3 DNA sequence: TGTGCCAGCATGAAAGCCGAGGTTACTAGCACAGATACGCAGTATTTT.

The chain recombines TRBV9 with TRBJ1-4; D may be TRBD1 (6 bases). Germline loops: CDR1 SGDLS, CDR2 YYNGEE. The CDR3 has 16 amino acids. V was pared by 0 bases and J by 1 base, with 10 bases between. The CDR3 loop is CASSVGGTITNEKLFF. CDR3 sequence (DNA): TGTGCCAGCAGCGTAGGGGGGACAATAACTAATGAAAAACTGTTTTTT.

In this sample, this clone turned up a few times. The chain employs TRBV27 and TRBJ1-5, with D unresolved. The V end lost 6 bases, the J end lost 1 base, and 10 bases lay between the germline ends. Germline V gene data show CDR1 as MNHEY and CDR2 as SMNVEV (reference sequence). There are 14 residues in the CDR3. The CDR3 loop reads CASRPGLSNQPQHF. CDR3 nucleotide sequence: TGTGCCAGCAGACCAGGACTGAGCAATCAGCCCCAGCATTTT.

CDR3 DNA: TGTGCCAGCAGTCCGTCCGGGACTTCGTTCACAGATACGCAGTATTTT. It encodes CASSPSGTSFTDTQYF. This rearrangement joins TRBV27 to TRBJ2-3; weak D call: TRBD2 (6 bases). The CDR3 covers 16 residues. Trimming left V 5 bases short and J 2 bases short, with 17 bases between. The germline gives CDR1 MNHEY, CDR2 SMNVEV (reference sequence).

V usage is TRBV5-1 and J usage is TRBJ2-5, with TRBD2 matching 10 bases. CDR1 is SGHRS and CDR2 is YFSETQ in the germline V gene. The CDR3 is 17 amino acids. After removal of 4 bases from V and 3 bases from J, the junction contained 12 bases not matched to a gene. This chain's CDR3 is CASSPNGLAVDKETQYF. The CDR3 DNA follows: TGCGCCAGCAGCCCGAACGGACTAGCGGTGGACAAAGAGACCCAGTACTTC.

The chain couples TRBV7-6 to TRBJ1-3; 7 bases are shared with TRBD1. This CDR3 is built from 16 residues. CDR1 is SGHVS, CDR2 FNYEAQ, per germline. V dropped 2 bases and J dropped 4; count of bases not matched to a gene: 8. CDR3 in amino acids: CASSLKFADRGNTIYF. Written as DNA, the CDR3 is TGTGCCAGCAGCTTAAAATTTGCGGACAGGGGAAACACCATATATTTT.